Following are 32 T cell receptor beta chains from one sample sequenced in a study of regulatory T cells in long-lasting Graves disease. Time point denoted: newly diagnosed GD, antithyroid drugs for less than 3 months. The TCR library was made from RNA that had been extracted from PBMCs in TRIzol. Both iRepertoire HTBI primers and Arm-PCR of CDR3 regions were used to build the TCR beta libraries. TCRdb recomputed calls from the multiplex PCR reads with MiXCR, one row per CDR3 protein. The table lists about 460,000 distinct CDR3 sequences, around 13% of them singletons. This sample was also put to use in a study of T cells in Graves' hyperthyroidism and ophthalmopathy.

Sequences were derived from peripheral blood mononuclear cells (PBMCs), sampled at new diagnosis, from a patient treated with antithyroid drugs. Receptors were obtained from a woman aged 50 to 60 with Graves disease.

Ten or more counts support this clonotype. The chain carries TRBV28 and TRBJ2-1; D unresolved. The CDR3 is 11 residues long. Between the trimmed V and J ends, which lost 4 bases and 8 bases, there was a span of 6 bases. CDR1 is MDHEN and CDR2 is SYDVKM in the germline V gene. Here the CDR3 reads CASSSYDEQFF. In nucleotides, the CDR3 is TGTGCCAGCAGTTCCTATGATGAGCAGTTCTTC.

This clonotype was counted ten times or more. The CDR3 DNA reads TGTGCCAGCAGCTTATACAGTCAAGAGACCCAGTACTTC. Its protein product is CASSLYSQETQYF. The chain combines TRBV7-3 with TRBJ2-5, with D hard to call. Germline values: CDR1 SGHTA, CDR2 FQGTGA. The CDR3 is made up of 13 amino acids. V was cut by 2 bases and J by 2 bases, with 6 bases left in between.

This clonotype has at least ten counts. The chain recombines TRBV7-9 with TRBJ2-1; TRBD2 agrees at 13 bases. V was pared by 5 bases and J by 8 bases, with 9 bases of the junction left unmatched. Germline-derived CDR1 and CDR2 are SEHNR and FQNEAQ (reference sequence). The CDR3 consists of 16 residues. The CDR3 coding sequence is TGTGCCAGCAGCATAGGACTAGCGGGAGAGTTCTATGAGCAGTTCTTC. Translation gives CASSIGLAGEFYEQFF.

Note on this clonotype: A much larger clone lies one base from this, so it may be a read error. This CDR3 reads CAWSGRPYEQYF. The CDR3 region has the DNA TGTGCCTGGAGTGGCCGGCCCTACGAGCAGTACTTC. This chain uses TRBV30 with TRBJ2-7; no clear D. The V end lost 1 base, the J end lost 2 bases, and 6 bases lay between the germline ends. Germline CDR1 GTSNPN, CDR2 SVGIG (reference sequence). This CDR3 has 12 residues.

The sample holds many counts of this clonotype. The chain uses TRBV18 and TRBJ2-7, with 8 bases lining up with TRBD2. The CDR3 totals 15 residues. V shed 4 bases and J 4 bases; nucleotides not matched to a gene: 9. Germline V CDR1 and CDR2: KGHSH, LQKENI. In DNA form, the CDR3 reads TGTGCCAGCTCACAAAGAAGCGGGAGCGATTACGAGCAGTACTTC. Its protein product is CASSQRSGSDYEQYF.

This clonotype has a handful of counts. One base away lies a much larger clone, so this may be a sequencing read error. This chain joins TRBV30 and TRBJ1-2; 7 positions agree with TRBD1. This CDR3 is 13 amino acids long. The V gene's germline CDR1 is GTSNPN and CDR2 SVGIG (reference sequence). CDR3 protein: CAWTEQGNYGYAF. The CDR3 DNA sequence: TGTGCCTGGACTGAACAGGGGAACTATGGCTACGCCTTC.

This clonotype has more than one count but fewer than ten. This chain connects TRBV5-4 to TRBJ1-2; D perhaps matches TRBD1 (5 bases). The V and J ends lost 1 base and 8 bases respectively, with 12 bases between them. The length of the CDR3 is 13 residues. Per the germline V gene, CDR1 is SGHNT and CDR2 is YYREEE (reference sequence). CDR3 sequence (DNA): TGTGCCAGCAGCTTGAGAGGGGTAGGGGGCTACACCTTC. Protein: CASSLRGVGGYTF.

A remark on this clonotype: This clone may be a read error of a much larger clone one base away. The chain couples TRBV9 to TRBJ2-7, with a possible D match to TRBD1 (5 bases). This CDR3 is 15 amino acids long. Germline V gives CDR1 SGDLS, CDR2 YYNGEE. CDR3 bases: TGTGCCAGCGGCGTAGGGGCGGCGAAGAGCTACGAGCAGTACTTC. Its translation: CASGVGAAKSYEQYF. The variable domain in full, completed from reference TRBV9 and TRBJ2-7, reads DSGVTQTPKHLITATGQRVTLRCSPRSGDLSVYWYQQSLDQGLQFLIQYYNGEERAKGNILERFSAQQFPDLHSELNLSSLELGDSALYFCASGVGAAKSYEQYFGPGTRLTVT.

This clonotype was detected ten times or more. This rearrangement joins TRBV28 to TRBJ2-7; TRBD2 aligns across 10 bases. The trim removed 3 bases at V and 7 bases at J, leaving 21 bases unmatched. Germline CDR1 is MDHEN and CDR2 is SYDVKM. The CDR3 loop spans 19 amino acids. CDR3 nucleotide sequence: TGTGCCAGCAGTTTGCCCGAACCCCTACCTAGCGGGAGTTTAGGGGAGCAGTACTTC. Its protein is CASSLPEPLPSGSLGEQYF.

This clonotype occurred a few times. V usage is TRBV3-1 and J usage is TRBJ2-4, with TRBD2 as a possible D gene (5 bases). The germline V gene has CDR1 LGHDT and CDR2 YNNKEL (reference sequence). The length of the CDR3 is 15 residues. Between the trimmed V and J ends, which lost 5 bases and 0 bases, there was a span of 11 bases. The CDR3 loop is CASSAGEIAKNIQYF. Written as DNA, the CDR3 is TGTGCCAGCAGCGCCGGGGAAATAGCCAAAAACATTCAGTACTTC.

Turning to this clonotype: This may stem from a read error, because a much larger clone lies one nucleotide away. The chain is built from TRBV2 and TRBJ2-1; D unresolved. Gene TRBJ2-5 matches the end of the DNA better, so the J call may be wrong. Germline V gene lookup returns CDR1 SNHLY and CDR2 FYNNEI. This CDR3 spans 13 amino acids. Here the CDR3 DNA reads TGTGCCAGCATCATAAGACAAGAAGAGACCCAGTACTTC. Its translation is CASIIRQEETQYF.

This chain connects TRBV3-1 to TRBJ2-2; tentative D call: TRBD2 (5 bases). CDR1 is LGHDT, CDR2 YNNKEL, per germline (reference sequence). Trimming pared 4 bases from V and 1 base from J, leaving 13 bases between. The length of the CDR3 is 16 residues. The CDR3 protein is CASSPWERLNTGELFF. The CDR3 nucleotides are TGTGCCAGCAGCCCCTGGGAGAGGCTGAACACCGGGGAGCTGTTTTTT.

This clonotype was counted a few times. The CDR3 sequence is CASSFAGTGGSPVGYTF. CDR3 coding DNA: TGTGCCAGCAGCTTCGCCGGGACAGGGGGCTCTCCTGTTGGCTACACCTTC. The chain recombines TRBV7-9 with TRBJ1-2; 12 bases agree with TRBD1. Germline assignment: CDR1 SEHNR and CDR2 FQNEAQ (reference sequence). The CDR3 runs to 17 residues. The ends lost 3 bases at V and 7 bases at J; junction bases unmatched: 12.

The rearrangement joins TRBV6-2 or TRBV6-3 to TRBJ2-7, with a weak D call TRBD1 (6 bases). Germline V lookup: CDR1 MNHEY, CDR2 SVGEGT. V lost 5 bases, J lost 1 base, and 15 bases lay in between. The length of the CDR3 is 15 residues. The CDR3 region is CASSGPGQISYEQYF. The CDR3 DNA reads TGTGCCAGCAGTGGACCGGGACAAATTTCCTACGAGCAGTACTTC.

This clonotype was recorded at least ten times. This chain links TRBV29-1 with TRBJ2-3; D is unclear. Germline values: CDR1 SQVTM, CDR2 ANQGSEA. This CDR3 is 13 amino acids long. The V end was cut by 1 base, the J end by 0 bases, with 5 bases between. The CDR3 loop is CSVEGSSTDTQYF. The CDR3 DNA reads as TGCAGCGTTGAAGGTAGCAGCACAGATACGCAGTATTTT.

CDR3 amino acids: CASSQETGGSGYTF. The DNA of the CDR3 is TGCGCCAGCAGCCAAGAGACAGGGGGCAGTGGCTACACCTTC. The chain recombines TRBV4-1 with TRBJ1-2; 10 bases align to TRBD1. The V segment lost 0 bases and the J segment 7 bases; nucleotides outside the gene matches: 2. The CDR3 contains 14 residues. CDR1 and CDR2 from the germline V gene are MGHRA and YSYEKL.

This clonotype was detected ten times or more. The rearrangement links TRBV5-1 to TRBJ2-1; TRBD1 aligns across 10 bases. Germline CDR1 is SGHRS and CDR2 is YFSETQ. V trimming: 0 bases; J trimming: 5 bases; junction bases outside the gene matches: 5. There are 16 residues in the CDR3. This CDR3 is CASSLAPGQGNNEQFF. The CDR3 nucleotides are TGCGCCAGCAGCTTGGCCCCGGGACAGGGGAACAATGAGCAGTTCTTC.

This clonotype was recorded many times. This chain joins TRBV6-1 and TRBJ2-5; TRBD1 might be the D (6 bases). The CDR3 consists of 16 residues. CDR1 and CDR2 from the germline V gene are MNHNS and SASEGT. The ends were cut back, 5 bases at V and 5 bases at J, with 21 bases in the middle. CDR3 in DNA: TGTGCCAGCAGTCCCGGGGACACCCCGAGATGGGAGACCCAGTACTTC. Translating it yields CASSPGDTPRWETQYF.

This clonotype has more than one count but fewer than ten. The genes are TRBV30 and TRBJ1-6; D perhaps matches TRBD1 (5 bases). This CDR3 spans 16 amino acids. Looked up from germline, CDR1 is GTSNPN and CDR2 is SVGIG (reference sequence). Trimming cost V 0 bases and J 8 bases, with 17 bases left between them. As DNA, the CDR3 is TGTGCCTGGAGTGTAGCCTGGGACCGTCCGGATTCACCCCTCCACTTT. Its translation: CAWSVAWDRPDSPLHF.

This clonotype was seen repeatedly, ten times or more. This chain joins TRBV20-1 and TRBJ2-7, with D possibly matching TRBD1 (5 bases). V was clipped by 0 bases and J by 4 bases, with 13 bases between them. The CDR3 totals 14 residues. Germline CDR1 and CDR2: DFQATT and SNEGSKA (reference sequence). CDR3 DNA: TGCAGTGCTAGAGAGGGCAGGGTATGGTACGAGCAGTACTTC. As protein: CSAREGRVWYEQYF.

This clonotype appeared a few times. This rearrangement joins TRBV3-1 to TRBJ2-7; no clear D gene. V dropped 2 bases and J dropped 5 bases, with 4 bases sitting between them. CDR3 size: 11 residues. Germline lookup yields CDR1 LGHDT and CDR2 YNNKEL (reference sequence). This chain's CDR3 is CASSQYNEQYF. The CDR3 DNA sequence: TGTGCCAGCAGCCAATATAACGAGCAGTACTTC.

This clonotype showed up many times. The CDR3 sequence: CASSFIGTGFKNTEAFF. The CDR3 bases are TGTGCCAGCAGTTTTATAGGAACAGGGTTCAAGAACACTGAAGCTTTCTTT. The chain carries TRBV28 and TRBJ1-1, with D perhaps matching TRBD1 (6 bases). V lost 3 bases, J lost 1 base, and 18 bases lay in between. The CDR3 has 17 residues. CDR1 and CDR2 (germline): MDHEN, SYDVKM. Looking up the rest from reference TRBV28 and TRBJ1-1 gives the full variable domain: DVKVTQSSRYLVKRTGEKVFLECVQDMDHENMFWYRQDPGLGLRLIYFSYDVKMKEKGDIPEGYSVSREKKERFSLILESASTNQTSMYLCASSFIGTGFKNTEAFFGQGTRLTVV.

The CDR3 DNA follows: TGTGCCTGGAGTGAGCCCGGGACAGCCTACAATGAGCAGTTCTTC. It is translated as CAWSEPGTAYNEQFF. The chain is built from TRBV30 and TRBJ2-1, with 7 bases matching TRBD1. The CDR3 loop spans 15 amino acids. CDR1 GTSNPN and CDR2 SVGIG come from the germline V gene (reference sequence). V lost 1 base, J lost 2 bases, and 5 bases stayed unmatched. The variable domain in full, with the rest retrieved from reference TRBV30 and TRBJ2-1, is SQTIHQWPATLVQPVGSPLSLECTVEGTSNPNLYWYRQAAGRGLQLLFYSVGIGQISSEVPQNLSASRPQDRQFILSSKKLLLSDSGFYLCAWSEPGTAYNEQFFGPGTRLTVL.

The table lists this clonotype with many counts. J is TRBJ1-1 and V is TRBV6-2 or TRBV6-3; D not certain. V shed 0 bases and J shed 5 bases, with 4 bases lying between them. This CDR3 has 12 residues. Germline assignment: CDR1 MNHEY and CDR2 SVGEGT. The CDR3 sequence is CASSYSVTEAFF. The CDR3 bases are TGTGCCAGCAGTTACTCTGTAACTGAAGCTTTCTTT.

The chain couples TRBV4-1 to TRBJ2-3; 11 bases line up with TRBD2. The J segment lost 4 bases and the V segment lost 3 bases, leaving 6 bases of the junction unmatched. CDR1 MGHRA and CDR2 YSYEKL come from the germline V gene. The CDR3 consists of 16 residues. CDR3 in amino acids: CASSQGVAGGSDTQYF. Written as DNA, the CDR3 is TGCGCCAGCAGCCAGGGGGTAGCGGGAGGGTCAGATACGCAGTATTTT.

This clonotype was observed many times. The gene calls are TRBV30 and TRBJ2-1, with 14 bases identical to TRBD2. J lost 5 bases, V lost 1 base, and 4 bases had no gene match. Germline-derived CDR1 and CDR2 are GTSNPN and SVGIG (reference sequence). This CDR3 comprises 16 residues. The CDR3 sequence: CAWSGLAGGPNNEQFF. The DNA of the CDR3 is TGTGCCTGGAGTGGACTAGCGGGAGGGCCTAACAATGAGCAGTTCTTC.

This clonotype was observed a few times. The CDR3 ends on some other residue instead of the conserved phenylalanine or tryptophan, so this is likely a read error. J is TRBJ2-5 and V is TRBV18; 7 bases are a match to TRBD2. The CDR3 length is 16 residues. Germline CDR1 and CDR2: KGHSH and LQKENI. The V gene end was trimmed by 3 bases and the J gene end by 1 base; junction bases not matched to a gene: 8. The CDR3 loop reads CASSPRLAGGQETQYC. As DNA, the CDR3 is TGTGCCAGCTCACCCCGACTAGCAGGTGGCCAAGAGACCCAGTACTGC.

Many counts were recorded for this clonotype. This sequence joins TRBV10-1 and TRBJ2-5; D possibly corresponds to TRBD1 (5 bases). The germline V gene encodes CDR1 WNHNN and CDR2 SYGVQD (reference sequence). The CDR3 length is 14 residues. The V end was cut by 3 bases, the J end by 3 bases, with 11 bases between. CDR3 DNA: TGCGCCAGCAGTGAAGCAGGCAGGGAAGAGACCCAGTACTTC. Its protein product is CASSEAGREETQYF.

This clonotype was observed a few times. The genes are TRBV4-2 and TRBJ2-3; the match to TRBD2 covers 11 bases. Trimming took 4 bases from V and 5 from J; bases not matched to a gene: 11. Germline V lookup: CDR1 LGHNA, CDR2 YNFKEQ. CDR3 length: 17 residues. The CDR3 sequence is CASSPQPTSGSIDTQYF. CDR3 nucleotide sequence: TGTGCCAGCAGCCCCCAACCCACTAGCGGGAGTATAGATACGCAGTATTTT.

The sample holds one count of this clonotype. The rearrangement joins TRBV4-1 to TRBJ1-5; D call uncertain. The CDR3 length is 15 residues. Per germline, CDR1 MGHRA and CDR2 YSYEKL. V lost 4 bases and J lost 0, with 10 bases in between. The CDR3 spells CASSPELYSNQPQHF. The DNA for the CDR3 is TGCGCCAGCAGCCCCGAGCTTTATAGCAATCAGCCCCAGCATTTT.

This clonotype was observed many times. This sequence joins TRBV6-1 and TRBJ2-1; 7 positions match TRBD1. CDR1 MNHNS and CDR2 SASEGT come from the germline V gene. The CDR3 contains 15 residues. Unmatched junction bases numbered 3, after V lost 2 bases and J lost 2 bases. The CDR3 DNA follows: TGTGCCAGCAGTGAAAGGACAGGAACCTACAATGAGCAGTTCTTC. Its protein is CASSERTGTYNEQFF.

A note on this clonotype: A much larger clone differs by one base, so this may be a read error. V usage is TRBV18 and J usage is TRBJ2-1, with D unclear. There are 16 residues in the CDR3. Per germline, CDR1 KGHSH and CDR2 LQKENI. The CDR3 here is CASSPREASDHLGQLF. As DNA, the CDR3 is TGTGCCAGCTCACCACGAGAGGCTTCAGATCATTTAGGGCAGTTATTC.